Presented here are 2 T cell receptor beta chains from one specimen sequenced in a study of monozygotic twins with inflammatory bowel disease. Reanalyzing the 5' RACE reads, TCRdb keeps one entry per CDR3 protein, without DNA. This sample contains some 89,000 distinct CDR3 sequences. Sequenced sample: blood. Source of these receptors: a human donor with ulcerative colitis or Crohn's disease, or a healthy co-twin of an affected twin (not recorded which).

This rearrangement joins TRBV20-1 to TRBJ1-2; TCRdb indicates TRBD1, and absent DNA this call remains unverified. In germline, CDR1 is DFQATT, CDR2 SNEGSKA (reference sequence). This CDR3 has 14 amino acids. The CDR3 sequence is CSATDVGVHNGYTF.

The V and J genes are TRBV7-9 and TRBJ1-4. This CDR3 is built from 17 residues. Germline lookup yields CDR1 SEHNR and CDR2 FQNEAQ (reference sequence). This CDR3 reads CASSPPRSLATNEKLFF. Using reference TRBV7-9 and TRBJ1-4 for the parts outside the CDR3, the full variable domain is DTGVSQNPRHKITKRGQNVTFRCDPISEHNRLYWYRQTLGQGPEFLTYFQNEAQLEKSRLLSDRFSAERPKGSFSTLEIQRTEQGDSAMYLCASSPPRSLATNEKLFFGSGTQLSVL.